The clone carrying this T cell receptor beta chain turned up a few times. Original analysis: Reference gene primer amplification gave estimated nucleated cell counts. The assay was immunoSEQ multiplex PCR, and TCRdb's table has in-frame clones only and misses some. That table gives V, J and clone size, and the DNA gave D and trimming. The sample lists 100,000 to 150,000 clones; 60% to 80% were seen once. These data belong to a study of blood T cell repertoires in COVID-19. Overall study: Sites across the United States, Italy and Spain contributed samples from acute and convalescent COVID-19. T cells, B-cell-depleted T cells, or PBMCs provided the cDNA or gDNA that served as material.

This CDR3 is built from 13 residues. From germline, CDR1 is GTSNPN and CDR2 SVGIG (reference sequence). V trimming: 5 bases; J trimming: 1 base; junction bases outside the gene matches: 4. The chain links TRBV30 to TRBJ2-5; 7 nucleotides align to TRBD1. Specimen: peripheral blood. The origin of this receptor is a man in his 60s with acute or convalescent COVID-19. CDR3 loop: CAWGGTVQETQYF. CDR3 DNA: TGTGCCTGGGGTGGGACAGTCCAAGAGACCCAGTACTTC.